The 28 T cell receptor beta chains below come from one sample, sequenced in a study of neurological immune-mediated disorders. TCRdb ran MiXCR on the 5' RACE reads and lists one entry per CDR3 protein. Of tens of thousands of distinct CDR3 sequences in the sample, roughly 3.5% were seen once. The sequenced sample was PBMCs. The receptors shown here come from a man younger than 45 with multiple sclerosis.

This clonotype was seen many times. The V call is TRBV18, the J call TRBJ2-1; 15 positions agree with TRBD2. V was pared by 4 bases and J by 8 bases, with 6 bases of the junction left unmatched. The length of the CDR3 is 16 residues. Germline CDR1 and CDR2: KGHSH and LQKENI. In DNA form, the CDR3 reads TGTGCCAGCTCACGGACTAGCGGGGGGGTCAAGGATGAGCAGTTCTTC. This translates into CASSRTSGGVKDEQFF.

By its share, this clonotype is medium-sized. This chain connects TRBV20-1 to TRBJ2-5; TRBD2 agrees at 11 bases. The trim removed 0 bases at V and 5 bases at J, leaving 8 bases unmatched. Germline CDR1 reads DFQATT; CDR2 reads SNEGSKA (reference sequence). The CDR3 length is 16 residues. CDR3 sequence reads: CSARDISGGAVETQYF. Written as DNA, the CDR3 is TGCAGTGCTAGAGATATTAGCGGGGGGGCTGTTGAGACCCAGTACTTC.

This clonotype was recorded many times. CDR3 nucleotides: TGCGCCAGCAGCTTGGCGACAGGGTTCTCCTACGAGCAGTACTTC. It codes for CASSLATGFSYEQYF. This chain uses TRBV5-1 with TRBJ2-7, with 7 bases lining up with TRBD1. The J segment lost 0 bases and the V segment lost 0 bases, leaving 3 bases of the junction unmatched. In germline, CDR1 is SGHRS, CDR2 YFSETQ. The CDR3 spans 15 residues. Full variable domain (outside the CDR3, taken from reference TRBV5-1 and TRBJ2-7): KAGVTQTPRYLIKTRGQQVTLSCSPISGHRSVSWYQQTPGQGLQFLFEYFSETQRNKGNFPGRFSGRQFSNSRSEMNVSTLELGDSALYLCASSLATGFSYEQYFGPGTRLTVT.

This clonotype was counted many times. Its ends do not fully match the called genes, so a read error is possible. This chain connects TRBV7-2 to TRBJ1-5, with a weak D call TRBD1 (5 bases). Germline CDR1 and CDR2: SGHTA and FQGNSA. This CDR3 spans 14 amino acids. The DNA of the CDR3 is TGTGCCAGCAGCACAGGCGGTTTCAATCAGCCCCAGAATTTT. Its protein product is CASSTGGFNQPQNF.

This clonotype appeared a few times. V usage is TRBV29-1 and J usage is TRBJ1-2; D may be TRBD1 (5 bases). This CDR3 region has 15 residues. Germline V lookup: CDR1 SQVTM, CDR2 ANQGSEA. Trimming left V 0 bases short and J 6 bases short, with 17 bases between. Here the CDR3 reads CSVEDIRLGGDGYTF. In DNA form, the CDR3 reads TGCAGCGTTGAAGATATAAGGTTGGGAGGGGATGGCTACACCTTC.

Ten or more counts support this clonotype. This chain uses TRBV5-5 with TRBJ2-6, with D unclear. Germline-derived CDR1 and CDR2 are SGHKS and YYEKEE (reference sequence). CDR3 length: 13 residues. V was cut by 2 bases and J by 11 bases, with 11 bases left in between. The CDR3 reads CASSLGRADVLTF. The CDR3 nucleotides read TGTGCCAGCAGCTTAGGCCGGGCAGACGTCCTGACTTTC. Looking up the rest from reference TRBV5-5 and TRBJ2-6 gives the full variable domain: DAGVTQSPTHLIKTRGQQVTLRCSPISGHKSVSWYQQVLGQGPQFIFQYYEKEERGRGNFPDRFSARQFPNYSSELNVNALLLGDSALYLCASSLGRADVLTFGAGSRLTVL.

This clonotype was seen only a few times. The genes are TRBV5-8 and TRBJ2-7, with 7 nucleotides matching TRBD1. This CDR3 has 14 amino acids. CDR1 is SGHTS, CDR2 YDEGEE, per germline. The J segment lost 2 bases and the V segment lost 7 bases, leaving 9 bases of the junction unmatched. DNA for the CDR3: TGTGCCAGCGAACCCGGGACAGCCGCCTACGAGCAGTACTTC. This encodes CASEPGTAAYEQYF.

This clonotype was seen many times. The chain employs TRBV7-8 and TRBJ1-1; D is unresolved. Trimming took off 1 base at V and 2 bases at J, with 5 bases between the two ends. Germline assignment: CDR1 SGHVS and CDR2 FQNEAQ. This CDR3 is 13 amino acids long. CDR3 nucleotides: TGTGCCAGCAGCTTAGGGAGTAACACTGAAGCTTTCTTT. This codes for CASSLGSNTEAFF. Variable domain in full (rest from reference TRBV7-8 and TRBJ1-1): GAGVSQSPRYKVAKRGQDVALRCDPISGHVSLFWYQQALGQGPEFLTYFQNEAQLDKSGLPSDRFFAERPEGSVSTLKIQRTQQEDSAVYLCASSLGSNTEAFFGQGTRLTVV.

This clonotype was seen ten or more times. The chain employs TRBV7-2 and TRBJ2-1; 7 bases are a match to TRBD1. The CDR3 contains 15 residues. CDR1 is SGHTA, CDR2 FQGNSA, per germline. Trimming at V came to 1 base and at J to 3 bases, leaving 3 bases not matched to a gene. CDR3 bases: TGTGCCAGCAGCTTAGGACAGGGTAACTACAATGAGCAGTTCTTC. Translation: CASSLGQGNYNEQFF.

This clonotype was counted at least ten times. In DNA, the CDR3 is TGTGCCAGCAGTTTTGGGGGCTCCTTTGCCGGGACTTCGGATGAGCAGTTCTTC. Its protein is CASSFGGSFAGTSDEQFF. The rearrangement links TRBV12-3 or TRBV12-4 to TRBJ2-1, with D possibly being TRBD1 or TRBD2 (6 bases each). The CDR3 is 18 residues long. The germline V and J ends were trimmed by 3 bases and 8 bases, with 26 bases remaining between them.

This clonotype was seen repeatedly, ten times or more. The chain has TRBV12-3 or TRBV12-4 and TRBJ2-1, with 11 bases aligning to TRBD2. V lost 4 bases and J lost 9; bases outside the gene matches: 14. The CDR3 extends over 17 amino acids. CDR3: CASSSRGLAALRGEQFF. The CDR3, as DNA: TGTGCCAGCAGTTCTAGGGGACTAGCGGCTCTCCGGGGTGAGCAGTTCTTC.

Ten or more counts support this clonotype. The chain combines TRBV10-1 with TRBJ2-5, with D hard to call. The CDR3 is 12 amino acids. Looked up from germline, CDR1 is WNHNN and CDR2 is SYGVQD (reference sequence). Trimming removed 3 bases from V and 2 bases from J, with 4 bases in between. CDR3: CASSDGQETQYF. The CDR3 DNA is TGCGCCAGCAGTGACGGACAAGAGACCCAGTACTTC.

There are many counts of this clonotype. V is TRBV5-6 and J is TRBJ2-7, with 7 bases aligning to TRBD2. The length of the CDR3 is 15 residues. The J segment lost 3 bases and the V segment lost 4 bases, leaving 10 bases of the junction unmatched. The germline V gene encodes CDR1 SGHDT and CDR2 YYEEEE. CDR3: CASSPSGTTHYEQYF. Written as DNA, the CDR3 is TGTGCCAGCAGCCCATCCGGGACTACCCACTACGAGCAGTACTTC.

This clonotype was seen repeatedly, ten times or more. This chain connects TRBV7-2 to TRBJ2-5; a possible D gene is TRBD2 (6 bases). Per the germline V gene, CDR1 is SGHTA and CDR2 is FQGNSA. This CDR3 contains 15 residues. Deletions cut 2 bases from V and 2 bases from J, with 12 bases between. This chain's CDR3 is CASSLSWTIQETQYF. As DNA, the CDR3 is TGTGCCAGCAGCTTATCGTGGACTATACAAGAGACCCAGTACTTC. Full variable domain (outside the CDR3, taken from reference TRBV7-2 and TRBJ2-5): GAGVSQSPSNKVTEKGKDVELRCDPISGHTALYWYRQSLGQGLEFLIYFQGNSAPDKSGLPSDRFSAERTGGSVSTLTIQRTQQEDSAVYLCASSLSWTIQETQYFGPGTRLLVL.

This clonotype was recorded at least ten times. This chain links TRBV20-1 with TRBJ2-4, with D possibly being TRBD1 (6 bases). From germline, CDR1 is DFQATT and CDR2 SNEGSKA (reference sequence). V gave up 7 bases and J gave up 0 bases, with 13 bases separating them. The CDR3 is made up of 14 amino acids. The CDR3 sequence: CSVTTGLAKNIQYF. The CDR3 nucleotides read TGCAGTGTTACGACAGGTCTAGCCAAAAACATTCAGTACTTC.

Comments on this clonotype: The conserved phenylalanine or tryptophan is not found at the CDR3 terminus, so this likely reflects a read error. The gene calls are TRBV27 and TRBJ2-7; TRBD1 aligns across 11 bases. Germline V gene lookup returns CDR1 MNHEY and CDR2 SMNVEV (reference sequence). This CDR3 has 14 amino acids. With 6 bases clipped from V and 5 bases from J, the junction kept 6 bases outside the gene matches. The CDR3 bases are TGTGCCAGCAGCGGACAGGGGGCATCAAACGAGCAGTACAAC. Its protein is CASSGQGASNEQYN.

This clonotype was detected ten times or more. J is TRBJ2-7 and V is TRBV5-4; 7 positions agree with TRBD2. The germline CDR1 and CDR2 sequences are SGHNT and YYREEE (reference sequence). With V trimmed by 5 bases and J by 0 bases, 8 bases remained unmatched. This CDR3 has 15 residues. The CDR3 sequence: CASSPGLDYSYEQYF. The CDR3 DNA reads TGTGCCAGCAGTCCCGGACTAGACTACTCCTACGAGCAGTACTTC.

This clonotype showed up many times. The chain is built from TRBV28 and TRBJ1-5; possibly TRBD1 for D (5 bases). CDR1 and CDR2 (germline): MDHEN, SYDVKM. This CDR3 is 14 amino acids long. Trimming cost V 3 bases and J 7 bases, with 13 bases left between them. CDR3 region: CASSFSGSQQPQHF. The DNA of the CDR3 is TGTGCCAGCAGTTTTTCAGGGTCACAACAGCCCCAGCATTTT.

This rearrangement joins TRBV6-1 to TRBJ1-2; no clear D. This CDR3 is 16 amino acids long. The V end was cut by 0 bases, the J end by 0 bases, with 11 bases between. CDR1 is MNHNS and CDR2 is SASEGT in the germline V gene. CDR3 sequence (DNA): TGTGCCAGCAGTGAAGCGCGGGTCGTAGCTAACTATGGCTACACCTTC. Its protein is CASSEARVVANYGYTF.

There are many counts of this clonotype. The CDR3 spells CASSFGGRSYNSPLHF. CDR3 in DNA: TGTGCCAGCAGCTTCGGCGGGAGGTCCTATAATTCACCCCTCCACTTT. The chain combines TRBV7-8 with TRBJ1-6; D not resolved. The germline V gene encodes CDR1 SGHVS and CDR2 FQNEAQ. Trimming took off 3 bases at V and 1 base at J, with 10 bases between the two ends. The CDR3 consists of 16 residues.

This clonotype was found many times. The J gene is TRBJ2-7, the V gene TRBV5-6, with 8 bases identical to TRBD1. J gave up 3 bases and V 4 bases, and 6 bases lay outside the gene matches. The CDR3 has 14 residues. Germline CDR1 reads SGHDT; CDR2 reads YYEEEE. CDR3 DNA sequence: TGTGCCAGCAGCCCCGGACAGGGAGACTACGAGCAGTACTTC. Amino acid sequence: CASSPGQGDYEQYF.

Ten or more counts support this clonotype. This chain links TRBV5-4 with TRBJ1-2; D may be TRBD1 (6 bases). Germline V gene lookup returns CDR1 SGHNT and CDR2 YYREEE (reference sequence). Between the trimmed V and J ends, which lost 3 bases and 7 bases, there was a span of 25 bases. CDR3 length equals 17 residues. This CDR3 is CASSSESGGAGGIGYTF. The CDR3 region has the DNA TGTGCCAGCAGCTCGGAGTCTGGGGGTGCTGGGGGCATTGGCTACACCTTC.

This clonotype was recorded at least ten times. V and J are TRBV9 and TRBJ2-7; the D call may be TRBD1 or TRBD2 (5 bases each). Looked up from germline, CDR1 is SGDLS and CDR2 is YYNGEE. Trimming stripped 7 bases from V and 0 bases from J, with 8 bases between. CDR3 size: 12 residues. CDR3 in DNA: TGTGCCAGCGGGACCTTCTCCTACGAGCAGTACTTC. Translation gives CASGTFSYEQYF. Complete variable domain (other parts from reference TRBV9 and TRBJ2-7): DSGVTQTPKHLITATGQRVTLRCSPRSGDLSVYWYQQSLDQGLQFLIQYYNGEERAKGNILERFSAQQFPDLHSELNLSSLELGDSALYFCASGTFSYEQYFGPGTRLTVT.

This clonotype was counted ten times or more. This rearrangement joins TRBV28 to TRBJ1-2, with 7 bases that match TRBD1. Trimming at V came to 2 bases and at J to 5 bases, leaving 5 bases not matched to a gene. Germline CDR1 reads MDHEN; CDR2 reads SYDVKM. The CDR3 consists of 14 residues. Written as DNA, the CDR3 is TGTGCCAGCAGTTTAGAGGGGGCTCCTTATGGCTACACCTTC. Translation: CASSLEGAPYGYTF.

This clonotype was counted ten times or more. The rearrangement links TRBV20-1 to TRBJ1-1; D not certain. The CDR3 has 15 amino acids. In germline, CDR1 is DFQATT, CDR2 SNEGSKA (reference sequence). This CDR3 reads CRPDSGYRRDTEAFF. DNA for the CDR3: TGCAGGCCAGACTCAGGATATCGCAGAGACACTGAAGCTTTCTTT.

In this sample, this clonotype turned up many times. The CDR3 sequence is CASSLAQQERNEQFF. The DNA for the CDR3 is TGCGCCAGCAGCTTGGCCCAGCAAGAGAGGAATGAGCAGTTCTTC. This sequence joins TRBV5-1 and TRBJ2-1, with D unresolved. This CDR3 has 15 residues. Per germline, CDR1 SGHRS and CDR2 YFSETQ. Trimming left V 0 bases short and J 7 bases short, with 14 bases between. Looking up the rest from reference TRBV5-1 and TRBJ2-1 gives the full variable domain: KAGVTQTPRYLIKTRGQQVTLSCSPISGHRSVSWYQQTPGQGLQFLFEYFSETQRNKGNFPGRFSGRQFSNSRSEMNVSTLELGDSALYLCASSLAQQERNEQFFGPGTRLTVL.

This clonotype was picked up many times. The J gene is TRBJ1-2, the V gene TRBV12-3 or TRBV12-4, with D maybe TRBD1 (5 bases). Trimming cost V 4 bases and J 8 bases, with 20 bases left between them. This CDR3 has 15 amino acids. CDR3: CASSSEPSDTKGYTF. Here the CDR3 DNA reads TGTGCCAGCAGTTCGGAGCCCTCGGACACCAAAGGCTACACCTTC.

In its sample, this clonotype was seen many times. V gene TRBV3-1 combines with J gene TRBJ1-2; D remains unclear. The germline V and J ends were trimmed by 3 bases and 4 bases, with 6 bases remaining between them. The CDR3 totals 12 residues. Per germline, CDR1 LGHDT and CDR2 YNNKEL (reference sequence). CDR3 in amino acids: CASSQITYGYTF. Here the CDR3 DNA reads TGTGCCAGCAGCCAGATCACCTATGGCTACACCTTC.